Below, 13 T cell receptor beta chains from the same sample are listed, as sequenced in a study of T cells in Graves' hyperthyroidism and ophthalmopathy. TCR beta CDR3 sequences were amplified from RNA transcripts. The HTBI primer set was used in a first-round RT-PCR of the TCR CDR3. TCRdb used MiXCR to reprocess the multiplex PCR reads, holding one entry per CDR3 protein. Of a few hundred thousand distinct CDR3 sequences in the sample, approximately 14% were seen once. Sequencing was performed on blood. All receptors derive from a young woman with Graves' hyperthyroidism that later progressed to Graves' ophthalmopathy.

This clonotype occurred a few times. The chain uses TRBV20-1 and TRBJ1-2; D not resolved. This CDR3 region has 11 residues. V dropped 6 bases and J dropped 6 bases, with 11 bases sitting between them. Looked up from germline, CDR1 is DFQATT and CDR2 is SNEGSKA (reference sequence). CDR3 DNA sequence: TGCAGTGCCCGGTACGGTAATGGCTACACCTTC. Its translation: CSARYGNGYTF.

The genes are TRBV20-1 and TRBJ1-2; D is possibly TRBD1 (6 bases). The germline gives CDR1 DFQATT, CDR2 SNEGSKA (reference sequence). CDR3 length equals 14 residues. The V end lost 2 bases, the J end lost 2 bases, and 12 bases lay between the germline ends. CDR3 amino acids: CSARRRQVNYGYTF. CDR3 bases: TGCAGTGCTAGAAGACGACAGGTCAACTATGGCTACACCTTC.

The J gene is TRBJ1-2, the V gene TRBV19; D might be TRBD1 (5 bases). Germline CDR1 LNHDA, CDR2 SQIVND (reference sequence). This CDR3 has 16 amino acids. The ends were cut back, 1 base at V and 4 bases at J, with 16 bases in the middle. The CDR3 nucleotides read TGTGCCAGTAGTATAGGGGGGATCTCTGAGGCCTATGGCTACACCTTC. It is translated as CASSIGGISEAYGYTF. Full variable domain (missing parts from reference TRBV19 and TRBJ1-2): DGGITQSPKYLFRKEGQNVTLSCEQNLNHDAMYWYRQDPGQGLRLIYYSQIVNDFQKGDIAEGYSVSREKKESFPLTVTSAQKNPTAFYLCASSIGGISEAYGYTFGSGTRLTVV.

Regarding this clonotype: It may be a read error: a sequence one base away is much more abundant. J is TRBJ1-4 and V is TRBV3-1, with 9 bases that match TRBD1. Germline V gene data show CDR1 as LGHDT and CDR2 as YNNKEL (reference sequence). With V trimmed by 1 base and J by 3 bases, 3 bases remained unmatched. There are 16 residues in the CDR3. The CDR3 reads CASSQGDRAANEKLFF. The CDR3 coding sequence is TGTGCCAGCAGCCAAGGGGACAGGGCTGCTAATGAAAAACTGTTTTTT.

At least ten counts were recorded for this clonotype. The chain employs TRBV5-1 and TRBJ2-7; no clear D. Germline lookup yields CDR1 SGHRS and CDR2 YFSETQ. This CDR3 contains 15 residues. V was shortened by 0 bases and J by 3 bases, with 13 bases between the two germline ends. The CDR3 sequence: CASSLGGSRDYEQYF. CDR3 DNA sequence: TGCGCCAGCAGCTTGGGTGGGTCAAGGGACTACGAGCAGTACTTC.

The sample holds many counts of this clonotype. The chain couples TRBV9 to TRBJ1-5; unclear D gene. The CDR3 has 15 amino acids. Trimming removed 1 base at V and 1 base at J, with 9 bases between. The germline V gene encodes CDR1 SGDLS and CDR2 YYNGEE. CDR3 sequence: CASSVSVDSNQPQHF. CDR3 nucleotide sequence: TGTGCCAGCAGCGTAAGCGTTGACAGCAATCAGCCCCAGCATTTT.

J is TRBJ2-3 and V is TRBV29-1, with D unresolved. The CDR3 is 13 amino acids. CDR1 and CDR2 (germline): SQVTM, ANQGSEA. Between the trimmed V and J ends, which lost 4 bases and 2 bases, there was a span of 10 bases. As DNA, the CDR3 is TGCAGCGTTGGACTCAGATTCACAGATACGCAGTATTTT. Protein product: CSVGLRFTDTQYF.

This chain connects TRBV6-2 or TRBV6-3 to TRBJ2-7, with D uncertain. The CDR3 length is 15 residues. V was trimmed by 4 bases and J by 3 bases, leaving 16 bases between them. CDR1 and CDR2 (germline): MNHEY, SVGEGT. CDR3 residues: CASSSPPAGDYEQYF. The CDR3 DNA follows: TGTGCCAGCAGTTCCCCGCCCGCTGGAGACTACGAGCAGTACTTC.

This chain connects TRBV5-1 to TRBJ2-1; tentatively, D is TRBD1 or TRBD2 (5 bases each). V was pared by 1 base and J by 4 bases, with 12 bases between. Germline lookup yields CDR1 SGHRS and CDR2 YFSETQ. This CDR3 is built from 15 residues. The CDR3 protein is CASSLYPGTYNEQFF. DNA of the CDR3: TGCGCCAGCAGCTTGTATCCAGGGACGTACAATGAGCAGTTCTTC.

This clonotype was seen ten or more times. The chain couples TRBV27 to TRBJ1-1, with D possibly TRBD1 on 5 matching bases. There are 13 residues in the CDR3. V was shortened by 0 bases and J by 10 bases, with 12 bases between the two germline ends. The germline gives CDR1 MNHEY, CDR2 SMNVEV (reference sequence). CDR3 nucleotides: TGTGCCAGCAGTTTATCGATGGGCCAGGGAGCTTTCTTT. Its protein is CASSLSMGQGAFF.

This clonotype was counted at least ten times. The rearrangement uses TRBV18 and TRBJ1-1, with no clear D. The CDR3 runs to 15 residues. Germline CDR1 is KGHSH and CDR2 is LQKENI. Trimming cost V 2 bases and J 6 bases, with 16 bases left between them. The CDR3 nucleotides read TGTGCCAGCTCACCAGGCCCGGGGTTTATGGCTGAAGCTTTCTTT. Its translation is CASSPGPGFMAEAFF.

This clonotype was detected a few times. This likely comes from a read error, as the CDR3 has no conserved phenylalanine or tryptophan at its end. CDR3 DNA: TGTGCCAGCAGGGCGGCAGGGCGCTCCTACGAGCAGTACCTC. Protein: CASRAAGRSYEQYL. The chain links TRBV13 to TRBJ2-7; maybe TRBD1 (5 bases). The CDR3 is 14 amino acids. Trimming pared 6 bases from V and 0 bases from J, leaving 12 bases between. Germline V gene sequence: CDR1 PRHDT, CDR2 FYEKMQ (reference sequence).

This clonotype was seen at least ten times. The chain has TRBV20-1 and TRBJ1-5; 8 nucleotides align to TRBD1. Germline V gene lookup returns CDR1 DFQATT and CDR2 SNEGSKA (reference sequence). With 0 bases clipped from V and 7 bases from J, the junction kept 8 bases outside the gene matches. The CDR3 consists of 15 residues. In nucleotides, the CDR3 is TGCAGTGCTAGAGATCGGACAGGGTTAGGACAGCCCCAGCATTTT. Translated, it gives CSARDRTGLGQPQHF.